This TCR beta chain came from a study of cytomegalovirus exposure and HLA in healthy donors. The wider study: Earlier work reported roughly 120 million unique TCR beta sequences from roughly 180 million T cells.

Trimming left V 0 bases short and J 2 bases short, with 9 bases between. Germline-derived CDR1 and CDR2 are SGHDT and YYEEEE. The CDR3 is made up of 15 amino acids. Concerning this clone itself: The antigen remains unidentified.

The study ran its PCR with 60 Vbeta and 13 Jbeta primers. Some clones are missing from TCRdb's copy, which holds only in-frame ones; the method was immunoSEQ multiplex PCR. The table records over 60,000 clones, roughly 75% of them present only once. Overall study results and limits: Cytomegalovirus-associated TCR beta chains were listed, numbering some 150.

The TCR comes from a woman in her thirties in good health and CMV-seronegative. Source material: PBMCs. The genes are TRBV5-6 and TRBJ1-5, with D perhaps matching TRBD1 (5 bases). As DNA, the CDR3 is TGTGCCAGCAGCTTGGGGGGCTGGGGCAATCAGCCCCAGCATTTT. Its protein product is CASSLGGWGNQPQHF.